This TCR beta chain is drawn from a study of B cell selection in AIRE deficiency. Original processing notes: Treg pools: around 60,000 distinct patient, 9.56x10^4 donor TCRbeta sequences. Method: immunoSEQ multiplex PCR; TCRdb's copy keeps in-frame clones and lacks some. The DNA gave D and trimming, while V, J and clone size come from that table. This sample has approximately 22,000 clones, with around nine tenths found just once. Sorted regulatory T cells were CD4-positive, CD25-high and CD127-low or negative. Of note for this clone: Its antigen is not identified.

Whole-study results and caveats: Healthy donors alone shared 31.6% of 3,500 to 4,500 Treg sequences; patients alone less than 9.5%. About 30% of healthy-shared Treg TCRbeta sequences appeared in patient Tconv cells.

The CDR3 sequence is 18 residues long. The V and J ends lost 4 bases and 0 bases respectively, with 20 bases between them. Germline values: CDR1 SGDLS, CDR2 YYNGEE. This clonotype was obtained from a human donor in good health. Sequenced material: CD4+CD25+ Tregs sorted from PBMCs. The chain uses TRBV9 and TRBJ2-1; D possibly corresponds to TRBD1 (6 bases). The CDR3 reads CASSRRDNSASSYNEQFF. In DNA form, the CDR3 reads TGTGCCAGCAGCCGTCGGGACAACAGCGCTAGCTCCTACAATGAGCAGTTCTTC.